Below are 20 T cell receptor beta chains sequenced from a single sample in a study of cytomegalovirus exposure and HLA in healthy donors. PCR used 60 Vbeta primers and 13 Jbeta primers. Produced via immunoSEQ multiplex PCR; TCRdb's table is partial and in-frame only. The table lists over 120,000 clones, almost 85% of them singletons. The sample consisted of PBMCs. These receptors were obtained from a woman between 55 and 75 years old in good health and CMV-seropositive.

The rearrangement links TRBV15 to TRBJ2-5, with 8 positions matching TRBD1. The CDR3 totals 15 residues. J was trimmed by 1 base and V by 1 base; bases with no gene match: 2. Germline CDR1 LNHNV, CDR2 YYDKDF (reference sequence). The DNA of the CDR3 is TGTGCCACCAGCAGAGGAGGACAGGGCCAAGAGACCCAGTACTTC. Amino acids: CATSRGGQGQETQYF.

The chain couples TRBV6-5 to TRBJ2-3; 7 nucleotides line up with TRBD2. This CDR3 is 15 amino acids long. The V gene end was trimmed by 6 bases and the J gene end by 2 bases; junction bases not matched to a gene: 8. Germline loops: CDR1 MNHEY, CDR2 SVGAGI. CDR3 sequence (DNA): TGTGCCAGCAGCGAAACTAGCGCTACCACAGATACGCAGTATTTT. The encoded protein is CASSETSATTDTQYF.

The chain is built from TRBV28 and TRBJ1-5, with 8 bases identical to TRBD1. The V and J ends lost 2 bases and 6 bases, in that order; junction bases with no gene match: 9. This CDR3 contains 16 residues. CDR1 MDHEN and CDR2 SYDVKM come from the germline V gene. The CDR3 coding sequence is TGTGCCAGCAGTTTACTCGCAGGGGGCGCCGGTCAGCCCCAGCATTTT. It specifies CASSLLAGGAGQPQHF.

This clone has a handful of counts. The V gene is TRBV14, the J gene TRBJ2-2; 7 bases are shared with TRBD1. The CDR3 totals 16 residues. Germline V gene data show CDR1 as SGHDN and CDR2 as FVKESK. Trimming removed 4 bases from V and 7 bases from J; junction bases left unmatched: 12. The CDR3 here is CASSPSLTGYVGELFF. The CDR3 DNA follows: TGTGCCAGCAGCCCCAGCCTGACAGGGTACGTCGGGGAGCTGTTTTTT.

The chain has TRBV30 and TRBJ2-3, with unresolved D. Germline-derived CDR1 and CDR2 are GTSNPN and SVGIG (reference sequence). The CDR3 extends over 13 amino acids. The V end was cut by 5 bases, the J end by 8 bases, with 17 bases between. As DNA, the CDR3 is TGTGCCTGGTCCCAGGAACCCCCGGTTACGCAGTATTTT. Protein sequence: CAWSQEPPVTQYF.

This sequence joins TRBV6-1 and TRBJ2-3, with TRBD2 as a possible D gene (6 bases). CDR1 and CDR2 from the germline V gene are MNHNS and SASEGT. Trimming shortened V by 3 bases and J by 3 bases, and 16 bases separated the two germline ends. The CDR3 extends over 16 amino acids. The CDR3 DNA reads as TGTGCCAGCAGTGAGCTCGGAGGGCCCTCAACAGATACGCAGTATTTT. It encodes CASSELGGPSTDTQYF.

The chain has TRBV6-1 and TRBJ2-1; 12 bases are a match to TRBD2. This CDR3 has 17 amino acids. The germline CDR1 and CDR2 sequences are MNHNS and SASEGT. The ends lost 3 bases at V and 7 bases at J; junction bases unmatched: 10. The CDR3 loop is CASSDLFGLAGRNEQFF. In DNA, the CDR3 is TGTGCCAGCAGTGACCTTTTCGGACTAGCGGGAAGGAATGAGCAGTTCTTC.

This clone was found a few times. CDR3 in DNA: TGTGCCAGCAGTCCAGGCAGGGTACCCCTCTACGAGCAGTACTTC. Translation: CASSPGRVPLYEQYF. This chain joins TRBV7-8 and TRBJ2-7, with a possible D match to TRBD1 (5 bases). In germline, CDR1 is SGHVS, CDR2 FQNEAQ. Deletions cut 6 bases from V and 3 bases from J, with 18 bases between. The CDR3 spans 15 residues.

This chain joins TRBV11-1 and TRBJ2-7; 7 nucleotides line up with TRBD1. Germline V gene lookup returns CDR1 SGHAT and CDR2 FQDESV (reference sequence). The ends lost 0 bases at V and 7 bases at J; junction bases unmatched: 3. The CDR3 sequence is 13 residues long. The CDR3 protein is CASSLAGRGEQYF. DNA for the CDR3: TGTGCCAGCAGCTTAGCGGGCAGGGGGGAGCAGTACTTC.

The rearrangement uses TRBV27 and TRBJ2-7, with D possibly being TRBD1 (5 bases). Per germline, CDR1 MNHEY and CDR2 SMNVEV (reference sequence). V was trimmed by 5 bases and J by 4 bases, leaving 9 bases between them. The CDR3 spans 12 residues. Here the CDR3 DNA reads TGTGCCAGCAGTCAGGACACGTACGAGCAGTACTTC. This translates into CASSQDTYEQYF.

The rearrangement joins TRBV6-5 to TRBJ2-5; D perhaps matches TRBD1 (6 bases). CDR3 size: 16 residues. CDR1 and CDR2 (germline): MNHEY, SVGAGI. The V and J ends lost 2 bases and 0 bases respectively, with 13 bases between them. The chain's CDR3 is CASSYRDKGYQETQYF. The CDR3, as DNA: TGTGCCAGCAGTTACCGGGACAAAGGGTACCAAGAGACCCAGTACTTC.

DNA for the CDR3: TGTGCCACCATATCAAATCTAGCGGGATTTTACGAGCAGTACTTC. Translating gives CATISNLAGFYEQYF. This chain links TRBV28 with TRBJ2-7; TRBD2 agrees at 9 bases. The length of the CDR3 is 15 residues. Germline V gene lookup returns CDR1 MDHEN and CDR2 SYDVKM. V shed 10 bases, J shed 4 bases, and the junction held 14 bases outside the gene matches.

This CDR3 reads CASSLAGEGEQFF. The CDR3, as DNA: TGTGCCAGCAGCTTAGCGGGGGAGGGGGAGCAGTTCTTC. The V and J genes are TRBV7-9 and TRBJ2-1, with TRBD2 matching over 7 bases. With 0 bases clipped from V and 10 bases from J, the junction kept 3 bases outside the gene matches. This CDR3 is 13 amino acids long. Germline V gene sequence: CDR1 SEHNR, CDR2 FQNEAQ (reference sequence). The full variable domain, in which reference TRBV7-9 and TRBJ2-1 provide the parts outside the CDR3, is DTGVSQNPRHKITKRGQNVTFRCDPISEHNRLYWYRQTLGQGPEFLTYFQNEAQLEKSRLLSDRFSAERPKGSFSTLEIQRTEQGDSAMYLCASSLAGEGEQFFGPGTRLTVL.

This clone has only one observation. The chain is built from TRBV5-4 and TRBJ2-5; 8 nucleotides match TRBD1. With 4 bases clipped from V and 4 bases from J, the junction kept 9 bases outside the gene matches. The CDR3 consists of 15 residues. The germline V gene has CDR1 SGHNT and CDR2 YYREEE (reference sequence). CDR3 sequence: CASSPRQGQGETQYF. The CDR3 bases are TGTGCCAGCAGCCCTAGACAGGGGCAGGGAGAGACCCAGTACTTC.

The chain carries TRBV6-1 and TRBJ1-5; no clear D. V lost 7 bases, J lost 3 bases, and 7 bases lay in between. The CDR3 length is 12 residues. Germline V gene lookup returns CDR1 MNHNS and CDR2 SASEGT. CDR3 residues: CASNSPNQPQHF. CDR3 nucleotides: TGTGCCAGCAACAGCCCCAATCAGCCCCAGCATTTT.

CDR3 in amino acids: CASSLAGVADTQYF. As DNA, the CDR3 is TGCGCCAGCAGCTTGGCGGGGGTTGCAGATACGCAGTATTTT. The rearrangement uses TRBV5-1 and TRBJ2-3, with a weak D call TRBD2 (6 bases). Looked up from germline, CDR1 is SGHRS and CDR2 is YFSETQ. The CDR3 contains 14 residues. V gave up 0 bases and J gave up 4 bases, with 9 bases separating them.

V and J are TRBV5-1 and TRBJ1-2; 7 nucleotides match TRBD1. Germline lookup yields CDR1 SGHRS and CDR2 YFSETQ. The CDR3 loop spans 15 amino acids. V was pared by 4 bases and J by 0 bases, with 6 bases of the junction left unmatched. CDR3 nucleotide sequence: TGCGCCAGCAGCCTCGGGACAGCAACTAACTATGGCTACACCTTC. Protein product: CASSLGTATNYGYTF.

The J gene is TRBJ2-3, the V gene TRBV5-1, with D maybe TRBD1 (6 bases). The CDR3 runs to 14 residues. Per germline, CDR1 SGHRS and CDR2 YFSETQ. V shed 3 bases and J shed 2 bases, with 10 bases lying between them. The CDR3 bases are TGCGCCAGCAGCTCCCGGGACAACACAGATACGCAGTATTTT. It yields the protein CASSSRDNTDTQYF. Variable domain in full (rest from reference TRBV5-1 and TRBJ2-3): KAGVTQTPRYLIKTRGQQVTLSCSPISGHRSVSWYQQTPGQGLQFLFEYFSETQRNKGNFPGRFSGRQFSNSRSEMNVSTLELGDSALYLCASSSRDNTDTQYFGPGTRLTVL.

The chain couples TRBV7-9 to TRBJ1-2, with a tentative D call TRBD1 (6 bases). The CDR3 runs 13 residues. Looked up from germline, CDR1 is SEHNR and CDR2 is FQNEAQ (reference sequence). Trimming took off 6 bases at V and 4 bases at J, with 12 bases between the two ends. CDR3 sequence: CASSLGQIYGYTF. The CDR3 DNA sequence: TGTGCCAGCAGTCTCGGACAGATCTATGGCTACACCTTC.

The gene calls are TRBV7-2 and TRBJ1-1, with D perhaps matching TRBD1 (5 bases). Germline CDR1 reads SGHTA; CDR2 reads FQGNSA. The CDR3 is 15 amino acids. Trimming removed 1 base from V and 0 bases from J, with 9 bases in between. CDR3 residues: CASSLGGDLNTEAFF. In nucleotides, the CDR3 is TGTGCCAGCAGCTTAGGGGGGGATTTGAACACTGAAGCTTTCTTT.